One and the same sample provided the 16 T cell receptor beta chains below, sequenced in a study of technical replicates of blood from a handful of donors. Profiled with immunoSEQ multiplex PCR; TCRdb holds only in-frame clones, not every one. This table holds roughly 87,000 clones, 90% to 95% found once. Source material: T cells isolated from PBMCs. The receptors derive from a human donor in good health.

The chain recombines TRBV27 with TRBJ2-2; 9 bases fit TRBD2. The junction had 4 bases not matched to a gene; V was cut back by 3 bases and J by 5 bases. Germline CDR1 reads MNHEY; CDR2 reads SMNVEV (reference sequence). The CDR3 sequence is 15 residues long. CDR3 amino acids: CASSLELAGTGELFF. CDR3 DNA: TGTGCCAGCAGTTTGGAGCTAGCGGGAACCGGGGAGCTGTTTTTT.

The chain has TRBV5-4 and TRBJ2-1, with D tentatively TRBD2 (6 bases). V was clipped by 5 bases and J by 0 bases, with 9 bases between them. Germline V gene data show CDR1 as SGHNT and CDR2 as YYREEE (reference sequence). The CDR3 totals 14 residues. The CDR3 DNA reads TGTGCCAGCAGAGCGGGTAGCTCCTACAATGAGCAGTTCTTC. It codes for CASRAGSSYNEQFF.

The genes are TRBV25-1 and TRBJ1-2, with TRBD1 matching 9 bases. The CDR3 totals 16 residues. CDR1 and CDR2 (germline): MGHDK, SYGVNS. Unmatched junction bases numbered 12, after V lost 4 bases and J lost 6 bases. DNA for the CDR3: TGTGCCAGCAGTGGAGATCACCTGGACAGGGGACATGGCTACACCTTC. Translation gives CASSGDHLDRGHGYTF.

This chain links TRBV9 with TRBJ1-4, with D hard to call. The germline V gene has CDR1 SGDLS and CDR2 YYNGEE. CDR3 length: 14 amino acids. With 3 bases removed from V and 6 bases from J, the gap between germline ends came to 12 bases. CDR3 sequence (DNA): TGTGCCAGCAGCGGAGAGCCCTTAGATGAAAAACTGTTTTTT. Protein: CASSGEPLDEKLFF.

The CDR3 coding sequence is TGTGCCAGCAGTTATGCTAGCGGGAGTAATGAGCAGTTCTTC. Protein sequence: CASSYASGSNEQFF. The chain links TRBV27 to TRBJ2-1, with 10 bases fitting TRBD2. Germline CDR1 MNHEY, CDR2 SMNVEV (reference sequence). This CDR3 spans 14 amino acids. Trimming removed 4 bases from V and 7 bases from J; junction bases left unmatched: 4.

The CDR3 DNA is TGTGCCAGCAGGTCCGGGACTAGCGGTTCCTACGAGCAGTACTTC. Amino acids: CASRSGTSGSYEQYF. The chain recombines TRBV2 with TRBJ2-7; 11 bases line up with TRBD2. V lost 6 bases, J lost 1 base, and 5 bases stayed unmatched. The CDR3 is 15 residues long. CDR1 and CDR2 from the germline V gene are SNHLY and FYNNEI.

The chain uses TRBV30 and TRBJ2-7, with D unclear. The CDR3 covers 14 residues. Germline CDR1 GTSNPN, CDR2 SVGIG (reference sequence). V gave up 3 bases and J gave up 5 bases, with 17 bases separating them. The CDR3 region has the DNA TGTGCCTGGAGCGACATTGCTATCTGGGACGAGCAGTACTTC. Its translation is CAWSDIAIWDEQYF.

The chain recombines TRBV5-6 with TRBJ1-1; TRBD1 matches at 8 bases. Trimming removed 5 bases from V and 7 bases from J; junction bases left unmatched: 10. The CDR3 totals 14 residues. CDR1 and CDR2 (germline): SGHDT, YYEEEE. This chain's CDR3 is CASRLQGANGEAFF. For the CDR3, the DNA is TGTGCCAGCAGATTGCAGGGGGCCAATGGTGAAGCTTTCTTT.

The gene calls are TRBV6-1 and TRBJ2-3; the match to TRBD2 covers 10 bases. The CDR3 runs 15 residues. The trim removed 8 bases at V and 7 bases at J, leaving 12 bases unmatched. Germline loops: CDR1 MNHNS, CDR2 SASEGT. The CDR3 here is CASRRMLAGVNTQYF. In nucleotides, the CDR3 is TGTGCCAGCCGTAGAATGCTAGCGGGAGTAAATACGCAGTATTTT.

This clone has only one observation. This chain joins TRBV15 and TRBJ2-1; 7 nucleotides match TRBD2. V was pared by 0 bases and J by 2 bases, with 4 bases of the junction left unmatched. CDR3 length equals 16 residues. Per germline, CDR1 LNHNV and CDR2 YYDKDF (reference sequence). CDR3 nucleotides: TGTGCCACCAGCAGAGAAGCTAGCGGACCCTACAATGAGCAGTTCTTC. As protein: CATSREASGPYNEQFF.

This rearrangement joins TRBV9 to TRBJ2-3, with D perhaps matching TRBD1 (6 bases). Germline lookup yields CDR1 SGDLS and CDR2 YYNGEE. The CDR3 runs to 15 residues. Trimming stripped 4 bases from V and 7 bases from J, with 19 bases between. In DNA, the CDR3 is TGTGCCAGCAGCCCCAGCCTACAGGGAAGGTATACGCAGTATTTT. This encodes CASSPSLQGRYTQYF.

The chain joins TRBV25-1 to TRBJ2-7; a weak D match, TRBD1 (6 bases). The CDR3 totals 13 residues. CDR1 and CDR2 (germline): MGHDK, SYGVNS. V lost 7 bases and J lost 3, with 13 bases in between. The CDR3 sequence: CASIASRGYEQYF. CDR3 sequence (DNA): TGTGCCAGCATAGCTAGCAGGGGCTACGAGCAGTACTTC.

The V gene is TRBV2, the J gene TRBJ2-7, with 9 bases lining up with TRBD2. The CDR3 sequence is 14 residues long. Unmatched junction bases numbered 9, after V lost 8 bases and J lost 4 bases. The V gene's germline CDR1 is SNHLY and CDR2 FYNNEI. The CDR3 here is CASGAGTSSYEQYF. The CDR3 coding sequence is TGTGCCAGCGGGGCCGGGACTAGCAGTTACGAGCAGTACTTC.

V usage is TRBV19 and J usage is TRBJ2-1; D perhaps matches TRBD1 (6 bases). The V end lost 5 bases, the J end lost 10 bases, and 18 bases lay between the germline ends. The CDR3 is 14 residues long. Germline V gene data show CDR1 as LNHDA and CDR2 as SQIVND (reference sequence). The CDR3 spells CASSAHRDNQEQFF. In DNA form, the CDR3 reads TGTGCCAGTAGTGCACACCGGGACAACCAGGAGCAGTTCTTC.

In its sample, this clone was seen once. The chain combines TRBV27 with TRBJ2-7; D is perhaps TRBD1 (5 bases). This CDR3 is built from 14 residues. CDR1 is MNHEY, CDR2 SMNVEV, per germline (reference sequence). Deletions cut 3 bases from V and 0 bases from J, with 9 bases between. The CDR3 protein is CASSFGHLSYEQYF. For the CDR3, the DNA is TGTGCCAGCAGTTTCGGACATCTCTCCTACGAGCAGTACTTC.

This clone appeared once. The chain uses TRBV2 and TRBJ2-7; 10 bases are a match to TRBD1. The CDR3 consists of 14 residues. The ends lost 7 bases at V and 1 base at J; junction bases unmatched: 4. The germline gives CDR1 SNHLY, CDR2 FYNNEI. As DNA, the CDR3 is TGTGCCAGCACAGGGACAGGGGCATCCTACGAGCAGTACTTC. Translating it yields CASTGTGASYEQYF.